This record looks at one TCR beta chain sequence and its context. CDR3 length equals 14 residues. Trimming shortened V by 4 bases and J by 1 base, and 12 bases separated the two germline ends. From germline, CDR1 is SGDLS and CDR2 YYNGEE. This sample was taken from a study of shared clonotypes between healthy human individuals. Sequenced by immunoSEQ multiplex PCR; TCRdb stores in-frame clones only, minus some. The sample holds over 2 million clones; 85% to 95% are singletons and the top ten take 0.1% to 0.15%. The receptor was isolated from a man between 18 and 29 years old in good health. Sequenced material: naive CD4+ T cells sorted from blood. Indicated subset: CD45RA+ positively selected. V gene TRBV9 combines with J gene TRBJ2-7; weak D call: TRBD2 (6 bases). The chain's CDR3 is CASSPRDESYEQYF. The CDR3 coding sequence is TGTGCCAGCAGCCCGCGGGACGAGTCCTACGAGCAGTACTTC.